This T cell receptor (beta chain) was retrieved from a study of blood T cell repertoires in COVID-19. Whole-study context: Samples came from the United States, Italy and Spain, spanning acute and convalescent COVID-19. The analysed material was cDNA or gDNA that came from T cells, B-cell-depleted T cells, or PBMCs.

Clones were sequenced by immunoSEQ multiplex PCR, and TCRdb holds only the in-frame ones, with some missing. The table records 80,000 to 95,000 clones, 70% to 90% of them present only once. Germline CDR1 is SGDLS and CDR2 is YYNGEE. The CDR3 consists of 15 residues. Trimming stripped 0 bases from V and 4 bases from J, with 11 bases between. This TCR was sampled from a woman aged 70-85 years with acute or convalescent COVID-19. Input material: peripheral blood. The chain couples TRBV9 to TRBJ1-3; perhaps TRBD1 as D (5 bases). The CDR3 sequence: CASSVEGSRGNTIYF. The DNA for the CDR3 is TGTGCCAGCAGCGTAGAGGGGTCAAGAGGAAACACCATATATTTT.